These 15 T cell receptor beta chains share one sample of origin, sequenced in a study of blood T cell repertoires in COVID-19. Sequencing used immunoSEQ multiplex PCR; TCRdb keeps in-frame clones, though not all of them. The sample holds about 210,000 clones, about nine tenths seen once. Sequencing input: peripheral blood. These receptors originate from a man younger than 35 with active or convalescent COVID-19.

For this clone: In the same sample, other DNA sequences code for this CDR3. The J gene is TRBJ2-3, the V gene TRBV9, with 7 bases fitting TRBD1. Trimming cost V 3 bases and J 0 bases; bases outside gene matches: 4. The germline CDR1 and CDR2 sequences are SGDLS and YYNGEE. The CDR3 totals 15 residues. The CDR3: CASSAGTASTDTQYF. Here the CDR3 DNA reads TGTGCCAGCAGCGCAGGGACAGCAAGCACAGATACGCAGTATTTT.

The CDR3 DNA follows: TGTGCCAGCAGCCCTGGACAGGGGGCGCATGAAAAACTGTTTTTT. Amino acid sequence: CASSPGQGAHEKLFF. This chain joins TRBV5-4 and TRBJ1-4; 11 positions agree with TRBD1. Germline CDR1 is SGHNT and CDR2 is YYREEE (reference sequence). The CDR3 has 15 residues. V was clipped by 4 bases and J by 6 bases; unmatched bases: 5.

The V call is TRBV20-1, the J call TRBJ1-1, with a weak D call TRBD1 (6 bases). The V and J ends lost 3 bases and 5 bases respectively, with 16 bases between them. Germline assignment: CDR1 DFQATT and CDR2 SNEGSKA (reference sequence). CDR3 length: 14 amino acids. The CDR3: CSASLPGGWTEAFF. In DNA, the CDR3 is TGCAGTGCTAGTCTCCCGGGGGGCTGGACTGAAGCTTTCTTT.

J is TRBJ2-2 and V is TRBV9; possible D gene TRBD2, 5 bases. The length of the CDR3 is 15 residues. V lost 4 bases to trimming and J lost 0 bases, with 10 bases between them. CDR1 and CDR2 (germline): SGDLS, YYNGEE. CDR3 amino acids: CASSSEGANTGELFF. In DNA, the CDR3 is TGTGCCAGCAGCTCTGAGGGTGCGAACACCGGGGAGCTGTTTTTT. The complete variable domain, with remaining parts taken from reference TRBV9 and TRBJ2-2, reads DSGVTQTPKHLITATGQRVTLRCSPRSGDLSVYWYQQSLDQGLQFLIQYYNGEERAKGNILERFSAQQFPDLHSELNLSSLELGDSALYFCASSSEGANTGELFFGEGSRLTVL.

This clone showed up just once. The chain couples TRBV19 to TRBJ2-2; possibly TRBD1 for D (5 bases). This CDR3 region has 14 residues. V lost 7 bases, J lost 7 bases, and 16 bases lay in between. Germline assignment: CDR1 LNHDA and CDR2 SQIVND (reference sequence). The CDR3 here is CASMALQGIGELFF. In nucleotides, the CDR3 is TGTGCCAGTATGGCTCTTCAGGGTATCGGGGAGCTGTTTTTT. The entire variable domain, with the rest obtained from reference TRBV19 and TRBJ2-2, is as follows: DGGITQSPKYLFRKEGQNVTLSCEQNLNHDAMYWYRQDPGQGLRLIYYSQIVNDFQKGDIAEGYSVSREKKESFPLTVTSAQKNPTAFYLCASMALQGIGELFFGEGSRLTVL.

The chain employs TRBV5-1 and TRBJ1-2; possible D gene TRBD1, 5 bases. Germline V gives CDR1 SGHRS, CDR2 YFSETQ. The V end lost 0 bases, the J end lost 2 bases, and 8 bases lay between the germline ends. CDR3 length: 14 residues. CDR3 sequence (DNA): TGCGCCAGCAGCTTGGTGTCAGGGAACTATGGCTACACCTTC. Its translation: CASSLVSGNYGYTF.

The genes are TRBV6-6 and TRBJ1-3, with TRBD1 identical over 7 bases. Looked up from germline, CDR1 is MNHNY and CDR2 is SVGAGI (reference sequence). J lost 2 bases, V lost 6 bases, and 10 bases had no gene match. CDR3 length: 16 residues. The CDR3 DNA follows: TGTGCCAGCAGGTGGGACAGAACAACCCCTGGAAACACCATATATTTT. Translated, it gives CASRWDRTTPGNTIYF.

The chain uses TRBV3-1 (or the pseudogene TRBV3-2) and TRBJ2-5, with 16 bases lining up with TRBD2. With V trimmed by 0 bases and J by 2 bases, 18 bases remained unmatched. CDR1 and CDR2 (germline): LGHDT, YNNKEL (reference sequence). The CDR3 has 23 amino acids. DNA for the CDR3: TGTGCCAGCAGCCAAGATTCTTCTACCGGGACTAGCGGGAGGGCCGGCGGTCAAGAGACCCAGTACTTC. As protein: CASSQDSSTGTSGRAGGQETQYF.

The chain has TRBV30 and TRBJ1-1; 9 bases agree with TRBD1. Germline CDR1 and CDR2: GTSNPN and SVGIG (reference sequence). The V gene end was trimmed by 2 bases and the J gene end by 1 base; junction bases not matched to a gene: 2. The CDR3 extends over 14 amino acids. CDR3 residues: CAWSPGQGNTEAFF. The CDR3, as DNA: TGTGCCTGGAGTCCGGGACAGGGGAACACTGAAGCTTTCTTT.

This sequence joins TRBV2 and TRBJ2-5; TRBD1 agrees at 9 bases. Germline loops: CDR1 SNHLY, CDR2 FYNNEI. Trimming cost V 11 bases and J 3 bases; bases outside gene matches: 7. CDR3 size: 13 residues. CDR3 sequence (DNA): TGTGCCGTCAGGACAGGGGAGGAAGAGACCCAGTACTTC. Translation gives CAVRTGEEETQYF.

As regards this clone: An end of the junction does not agree with germline; a read error may underlie this. The chain combines TRBV7-7 with TRBJ1-2; D is possibly TRBD1 (5 bases). CDR3 length equals 16 residues. CDR1 is SSHAT and CDR2 is FNYEAQ in the germline V gene (reference sequence). This CDR3 reads CASSLVGVDRAYGYTF. CDR3 nucleotides: TGTGCTAGCAGCTTAGTAGGGGTTGATCGGGCCTATGGCTACACCTTC.

The rearrangement joins TRBV27 to TRBJ2-1; tentative D call: TRBD1 (6 bases). The CDR3 has 14 residues. Germline-derived CDR1 and CDR2 are MNHEY and SMNVEV (reference sequence). V lost 7 bases, J lost 5 bases, and 15 bases lay in between. The CDR3 spells CASNERRTDNEQFF. The CDR3 nucleotides are TGTGCCAGCAACGAACGGAGGACAGACAATGAGCAGTTCTTC.

This chain links TRBV6-2 or TRBV6-3 with TRBJ2-5; a weak D match, TRBD1 (5 bases). V gave up 7 bases and J gave up 5 bases, with 17 bases separating them. This CDR3 comprises 14 residues. Germline V gene lookup returns CDR1 MNHEY and CDR2 SVGEGT. The CDR3 here is CASTPPGFDETQYF. The CDR3 bases are TGTGCCAGCACCCCCCCAGGGTTCGACGAGACCCAGTACTTC.

V is TRBV3-1 (or the pseudogene TRBV3-2) and J is TRBJ1-5, with D possibly being TRBD1 (6 bases). CDR3 size: 14 residues. The germline V gene encodes CDR1 LGHDT and CDR2 YNNKEL (reference sequence). The V gene lost 2 bases and the J gene lost 2 bases, with 7 bases spanning the gap. For the CDR3, the DNA is TGTGCCAGCAGCCAATCAGGGGGCAATCAGCCCCAGCATTTT. Its translation: CASSQSGGNQPQHF.

The chain has TRBV5-1 and TRBJ2-3; 12 positions agree with TRBD2. V trimming: 6 bases; J trimming: 6 bases; junction bases outside the gene matches: 5. CDR3 size: 14 residues. The germline V gene encodes CDR1 SGHRS and CDR2 YFSETQ. The CDR3 is CASTSGRAYDTQYF. Here the CDR3 DNA reads TGCGCCAGCACTAGCGGGAGGGCCTATGATACGCAGTATTTT.